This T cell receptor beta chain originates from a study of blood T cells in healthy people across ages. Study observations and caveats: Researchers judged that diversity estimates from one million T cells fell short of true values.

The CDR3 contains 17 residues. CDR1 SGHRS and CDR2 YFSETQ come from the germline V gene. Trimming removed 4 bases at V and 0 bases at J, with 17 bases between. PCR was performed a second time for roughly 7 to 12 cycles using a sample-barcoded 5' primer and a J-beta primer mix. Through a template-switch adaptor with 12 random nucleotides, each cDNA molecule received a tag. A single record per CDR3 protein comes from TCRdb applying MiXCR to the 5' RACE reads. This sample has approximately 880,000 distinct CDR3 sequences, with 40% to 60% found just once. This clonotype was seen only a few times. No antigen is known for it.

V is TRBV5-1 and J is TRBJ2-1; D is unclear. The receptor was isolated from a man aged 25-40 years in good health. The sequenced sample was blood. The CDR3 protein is CASSPTAESSSYNEQFF. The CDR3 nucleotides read TGCGCCAGCAGCCCGACTGCGGAGAGTAGCTCCTACAATGAGCAGTTCTTC.